The clone carrying this T cell receptor (beta chain) was picked up a small number of times. Its ends do not fully match the called genes, so a read error is possible. The sample comes from a study of blood T cells in healthy people across ages. The use of a sample-barcoded 5' primer and a J-beta primer mix characterized a second PCR of roughly 7 to 12 cycles. TCRdb analysed the 5' RACE reads with MiXCR anew, one entry per CDR3 protein. The repertoire holds about 730,000 distinct CDR3 sequences, with 35% to 45% as singletons. The CDR3 is 11 amino acids. The germline V gene encodes CDR1 SSHAT and CDR2 FNYEAQ (reference sequence). Aged about 6 to 100, donors were systemically healthy Caucasians from Russia. The amount of total RNA extracted per sample was at least 6 micrograms.

The genes are TRBV7-7 and TRBJ2-3; a possible D gene is TRBD1 (6 bases). Sequencing was carried out using blood. This TCR was recovered from a woman aged 55 to 70 in good health. DNA for the CDR3: TGTGCTAGCAGCACAGGGGATACGCAGTATTTT. It specifies CASSTGDTQYF.